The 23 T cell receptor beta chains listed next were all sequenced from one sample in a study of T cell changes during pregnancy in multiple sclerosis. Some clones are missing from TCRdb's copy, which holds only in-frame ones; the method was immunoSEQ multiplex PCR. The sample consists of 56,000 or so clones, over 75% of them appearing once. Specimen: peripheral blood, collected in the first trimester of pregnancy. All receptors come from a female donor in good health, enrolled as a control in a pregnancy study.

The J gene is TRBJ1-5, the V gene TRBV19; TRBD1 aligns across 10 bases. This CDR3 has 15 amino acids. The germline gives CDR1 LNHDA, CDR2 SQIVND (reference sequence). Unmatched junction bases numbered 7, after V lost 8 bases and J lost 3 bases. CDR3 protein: CASLADRGVNQPQHF. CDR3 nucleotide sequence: TGTGCCAGTTTAGCGGACAGGGGGGTCAATCAGCCCCAGCATTTT.

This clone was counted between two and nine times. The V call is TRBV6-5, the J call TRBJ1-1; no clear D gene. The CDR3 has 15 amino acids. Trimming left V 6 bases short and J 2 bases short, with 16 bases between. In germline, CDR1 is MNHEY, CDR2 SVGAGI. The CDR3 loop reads CASSKEYTANTEAFF. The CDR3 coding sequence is TGTGCCAGCAGCAAGGAGTACACGGCAAACACTGAAGCTTTCTTT.

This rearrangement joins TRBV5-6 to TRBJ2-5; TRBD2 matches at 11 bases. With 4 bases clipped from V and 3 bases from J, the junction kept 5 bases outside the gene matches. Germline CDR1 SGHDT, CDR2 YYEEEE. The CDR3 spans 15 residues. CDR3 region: CASSGIAGGEETQYF. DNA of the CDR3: TGTGCCAGCAGCGGGATAGCGGGGGGGGAAGAGACCCAGTACTTC.

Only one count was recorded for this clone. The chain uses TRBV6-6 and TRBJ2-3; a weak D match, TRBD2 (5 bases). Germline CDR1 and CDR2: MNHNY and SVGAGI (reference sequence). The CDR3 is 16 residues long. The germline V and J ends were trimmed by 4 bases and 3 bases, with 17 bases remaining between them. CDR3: CASSSLGVDLTDTQYF. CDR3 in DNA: TGTGCCAGCAGTTCCCTCGGGGTAGATTTGACAGATACGCAGTATTTT.

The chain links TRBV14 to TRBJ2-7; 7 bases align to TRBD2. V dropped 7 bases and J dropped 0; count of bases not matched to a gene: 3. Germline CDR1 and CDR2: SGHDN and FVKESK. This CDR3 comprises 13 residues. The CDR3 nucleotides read TGTGCCAGCACCGGACTAGACTCCTACGAGCAGTACTTC. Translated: CASTGLDSYEQYF.

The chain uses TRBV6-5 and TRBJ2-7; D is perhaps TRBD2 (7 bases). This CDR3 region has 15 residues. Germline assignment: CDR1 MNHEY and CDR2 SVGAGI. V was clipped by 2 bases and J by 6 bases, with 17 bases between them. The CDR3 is CASSYLLSGGGEQYF. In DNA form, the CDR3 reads TGTGCCAGCAGTTACCTGCTCTCGGGGGGCGGCGAGCAGTACTTC.

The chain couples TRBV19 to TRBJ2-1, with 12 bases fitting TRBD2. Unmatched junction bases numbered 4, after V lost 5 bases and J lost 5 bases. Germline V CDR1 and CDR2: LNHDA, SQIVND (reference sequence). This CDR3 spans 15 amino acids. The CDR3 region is CASSLWTSGNNEQFF. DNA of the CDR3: TGTGCCAGTAGTCTCTGGACTAGCGGGAACAATGAGCAGTTCTTC.

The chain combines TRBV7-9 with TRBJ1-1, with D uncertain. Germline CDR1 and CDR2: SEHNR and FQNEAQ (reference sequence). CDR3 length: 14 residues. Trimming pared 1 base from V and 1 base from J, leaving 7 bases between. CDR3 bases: TGTGCCAGCAGCTTAGATCCGGGGAACACTGAAGCTTTCTTT. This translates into CASSLDPGNTEAFF. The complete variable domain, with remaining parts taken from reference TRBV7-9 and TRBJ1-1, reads DTGVSQNPRHKITKRGQNVTFRCDPISEHNRLYWYRQTLGQGPEFLTYFQNEAQLEKSRLLSDRFSAERPKGSFSTLEIQRTEQGDSAMYLCASSLDPGNTEAFFGQGTRLTVV.

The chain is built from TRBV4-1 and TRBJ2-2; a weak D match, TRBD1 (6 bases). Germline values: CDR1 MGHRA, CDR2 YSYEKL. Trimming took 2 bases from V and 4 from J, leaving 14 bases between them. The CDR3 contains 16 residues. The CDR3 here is CASSQKGHPSTGELFF. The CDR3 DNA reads TGCGCCAGCAGCCAAAAGGGACACCCATCCACCGGGGAGCTGTTTTTT.

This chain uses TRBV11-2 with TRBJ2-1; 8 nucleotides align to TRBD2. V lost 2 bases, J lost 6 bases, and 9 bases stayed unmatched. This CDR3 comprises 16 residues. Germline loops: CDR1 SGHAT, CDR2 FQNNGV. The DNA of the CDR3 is TGTGCCAGCAGCTTATGGCAAGCGGGGGCTTCCAATGAGCAGTTCTTC. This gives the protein CASSLWQAGASNEQFF.

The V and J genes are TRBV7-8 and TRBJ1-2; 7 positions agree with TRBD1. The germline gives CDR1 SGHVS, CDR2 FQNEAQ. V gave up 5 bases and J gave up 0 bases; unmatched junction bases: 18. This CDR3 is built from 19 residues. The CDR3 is CASSPRQGPPRVSNYGYTF. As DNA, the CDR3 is TGTGCCAGCAGCCCCAGACAGGGCCCCCCCAGGGTTTCTAACTATGGCTACACCTTC.

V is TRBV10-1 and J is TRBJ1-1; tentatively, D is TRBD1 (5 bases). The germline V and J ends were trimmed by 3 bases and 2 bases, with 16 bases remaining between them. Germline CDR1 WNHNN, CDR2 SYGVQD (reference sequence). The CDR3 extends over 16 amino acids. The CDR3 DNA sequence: TGCGCCAGCAGTGAAGGTACGAAGGGGCAAAACACTGAAGCTTTCTTT. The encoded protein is CASSEGTKGQNTEAFF.

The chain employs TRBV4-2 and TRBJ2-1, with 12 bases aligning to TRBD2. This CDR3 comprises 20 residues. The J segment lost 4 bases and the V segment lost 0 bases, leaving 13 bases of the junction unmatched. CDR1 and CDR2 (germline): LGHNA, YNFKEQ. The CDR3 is CASSQDPGLAGGPGYNEQFF. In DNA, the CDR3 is TGTGCCAGCAGCCAAGACCCTGGGCTAGCGGGAGGGCCTGGGTACAATGAGCAGTTCTTC.

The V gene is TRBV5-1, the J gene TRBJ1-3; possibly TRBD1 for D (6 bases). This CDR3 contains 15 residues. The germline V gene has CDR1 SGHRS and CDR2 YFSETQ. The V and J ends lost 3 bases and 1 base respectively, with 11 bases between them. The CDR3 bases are TGCGCCAGCAGCTCGCTAGGGACATCTGGAAACACCATATATTTT. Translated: CASSSLGTSGNTIYF.

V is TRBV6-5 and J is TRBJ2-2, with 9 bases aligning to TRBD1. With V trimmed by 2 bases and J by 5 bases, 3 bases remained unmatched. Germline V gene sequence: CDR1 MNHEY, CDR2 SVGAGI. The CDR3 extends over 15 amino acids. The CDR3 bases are TGTGCCAGCAGTTACGGACAGGGGCGAACCGGGGAGCTGTTTTTT. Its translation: CASSYGQGRTGELFF.

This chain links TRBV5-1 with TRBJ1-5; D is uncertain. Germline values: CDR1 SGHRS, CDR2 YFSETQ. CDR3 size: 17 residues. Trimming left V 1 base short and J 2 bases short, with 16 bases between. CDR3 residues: CASSLSRPEERNQPQHF. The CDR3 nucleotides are TGCGCCAGCAGCTTGTCAAGGCCCGAGGAACGCAATCAGCCCCAGCATTTT.

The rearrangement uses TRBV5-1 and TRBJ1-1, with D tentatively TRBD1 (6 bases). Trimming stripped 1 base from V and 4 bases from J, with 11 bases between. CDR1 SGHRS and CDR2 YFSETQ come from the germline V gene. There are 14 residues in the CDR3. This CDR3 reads CASSLTGRATEAFF. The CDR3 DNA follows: TGCGCCAGCAGCTTGACAGGGAGAGCCACTGAAGCTTTCTTT. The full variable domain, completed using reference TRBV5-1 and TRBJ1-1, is KAGVTQTPRYLIKTRGQQVTLSCSPISGHRSVSWYQQTPGQGLQFLFEYFSETQRNKGNFPGRFSGRQFSNSRSEMNVSTLELGDSALYLCASSLTGRATEAFFGQGTRLTVV.

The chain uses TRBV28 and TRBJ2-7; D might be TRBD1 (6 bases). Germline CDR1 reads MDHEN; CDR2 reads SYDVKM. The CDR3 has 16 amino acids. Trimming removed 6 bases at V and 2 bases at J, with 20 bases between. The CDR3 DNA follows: TGTGCCAGCAGGACAGTTAGGGGGAAGGACCCCTACGAGCAGTACTTC. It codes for CASRTVRGKDPYEQYF.

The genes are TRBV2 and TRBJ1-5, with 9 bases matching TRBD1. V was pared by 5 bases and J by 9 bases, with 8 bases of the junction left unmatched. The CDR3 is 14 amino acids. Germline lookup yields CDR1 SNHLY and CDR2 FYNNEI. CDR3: CASSLGQGQTPQHF. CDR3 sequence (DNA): TGTGCCAGCAGTTTAGGACAGGGGCAGACGCCCCAGCATTTT.

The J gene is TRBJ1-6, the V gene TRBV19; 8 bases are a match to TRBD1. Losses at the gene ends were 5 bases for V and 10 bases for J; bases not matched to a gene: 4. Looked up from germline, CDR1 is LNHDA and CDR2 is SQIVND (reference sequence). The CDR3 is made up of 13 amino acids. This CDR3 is CASSATGESPLHF. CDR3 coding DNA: TGTGCCAGTAGTGCGACAGGGGAGTCACCCCTCCACTTT.

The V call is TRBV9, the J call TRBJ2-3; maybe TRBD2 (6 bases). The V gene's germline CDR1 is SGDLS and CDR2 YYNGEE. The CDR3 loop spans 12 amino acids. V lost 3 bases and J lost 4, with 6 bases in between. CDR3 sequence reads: CASSGGADTQYF. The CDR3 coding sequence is TGTGCCAGCAGCGGGGGGGCAGATACGCAGTATTTT.

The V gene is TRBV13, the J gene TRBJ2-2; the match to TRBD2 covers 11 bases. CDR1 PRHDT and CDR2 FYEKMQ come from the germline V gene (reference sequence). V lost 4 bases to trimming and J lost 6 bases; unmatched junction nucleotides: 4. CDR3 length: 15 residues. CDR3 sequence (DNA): TGTGCCAGCAGCTCTCTAGCGGGAGGAGCCGGGGAGCTGTTTTTT. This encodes CASSSLAGGAGELFF.

CDR3 loop: CASSLGYRLFYGYTF. The DNA of the CDR3 is TGTGCCAGCAGCTTGGGGTACAGACTATTCTATGGCTACACCTTC. The V call is TRBV5-6, the J call TRBJ1-2; D is undetermined. V was clipped by 0 bases and J by 4 bases, with 13 bases between them. CDR1 and CDR2 from the germline V gene are SGHDT and YYEEEE. The CDR3 has 15 residues.